This T cell receptor (beta chain) was captured by sequencing in a study of T cell changes during pregnancy in multiple sclerosis. V was clipped by 7 bases and J by 5 bases, with 15 bases between them. The germline V gene has CDR1 SGHNT and CDR2 YYREEE (reference sequence). The CDR3 is made up of 13 amino acids. Profiled with immunoSEQ multiplex PCR; TCRdb holds only in-frame clones, not every one. The table records almost 50,000 clones, about 90% of them present only once. The rearrangement uses TRBV5-4 and TRBJ1-2; a weak D match, TRBD1 (5 bases). The clonotype comes from a female donor with multiple sclerosis, enrolled in a pregnancy study. The source was CD8+ T cells from peripheral blood mononuclear cells, collected after pregnancy. The CDR3 region is CASVWDGGYGYTF. Here the CDR3 DNA reads TGTGCCAGCGTGTGGGACGGAGGGTATGGCTACACCTTC.